The rows below give T cell receptor beta chains drawn from one sample of a study of T cell responses to AZD1222 COVID-19 vaccine. The table came from immunoSEQ multiplex PCR; TCRdb's copy has only in-frame clones and leaves some out. The sample holds around 140,000 clones, roughly 90% seen once. The sequencing used peripheral blood, collected on day 0 of AZD1222 vaccination. The receptors shown here come from an adult in good health. Each CDR3 is given with its conserved first and last residue. A D gene is named only where the DNA matches it firmly. Expanded clones get a size class; other rows say once, few or many, or leave the size out.

j_gene,d_gene,abundance,v_gene,CDR3nt,CDR3aa
TRBJ2-5,TRBD2,NA,TRBV6-6,TGTGCCAGCAGTCCCGGGACTAGCGGGAGAAACAACCAAGAGACCCAGTACTTC,CASSPGTSGRNNQETQYF
TRBJ2-2,NA,NA,TRBV12-3/TRBV12-4,TGTGCCAGCATGGGGAAAAACACCGGGGAGCTGTTTTTT,CASMGKNTGELFF
TRBJ2-7,NA,once,TRBV5-4,TGTGCCAGCAGCTTGGGGGGGGCAGCCCCGGGCGAGCAGTACTTC,CASSLGGAAPGEQYF
TRBJ2-1,NA,NA,TRBV7-9,TGTGCCAGCAGCCCGACGCCGGGGGCGGGATATGAGCAGTTCTTC,CASSPTPGAGYEQFF
TRBJ1-2,NA,NA,TRBV10-3,TGTGCCATCAGACAGAGCTATGGCTACACCTTC,CAIRQSYGYTF
TRBJ2-3,TRBD2,once,TRBV12-5,TGTGCTAGTGGTTCGGGCGGGGGGGGAATAGCAGGAACGCAGTATTTT,CASGSGGGGIAGTQYF
TRBJ1-2,NA,NA,TRBV5-6,TGTGCCAGCAGCTTGGAGGTAAAGCATGGCTACACCTTC,CASSLEVKHGYTF
TRBJ2-7,NA,many,TRBV28,TGTGCCAGCGATAGCGTTCCGCACTCCTACGAGCAGTACTTC,CASDSVPHSYEQYF
TRBJ2-2,NA,NA,TRBV28,TGTGCCAGCAGTTTGATCCGGGGGACCGGGGAGCTGTTTTTT,CASSLIRGTGELFF
TRBJ1-1,NA,NA,TRBV11-3,TGTGCCAGCAGCTTAGCGAGGGGCGGTGAAGCTTTCTTT,CASSLARGGEAFF
TRBJ1-2,TRBD1,NA,TRBV2,TGTGCCAGCAATCCGGGACAGTTCTATGGCTACACCTTC,CASNPGQFYGYTF
TRBJ1-4,NA,NA,TRBV5-1,TGCGCCAGCAGGGCAGGGAATAATGAAAAACTGTTTTTT,CASRAGNNEKLFF
TRBJ2-5,NA,NA,TRBV6-1,TGTGCCAGCAGTTCACGGGACACCGGGGAGACCCAGTACTTC,CASSSRDTGETQYF
TRBJ1-1,NA,NA,TRBV5-1,TGCGCCAGCAGCTTGGACGGGGGCGAAGCTTTCTTT,CASSLDGGEAFF
TRBJ1-2,NA,NA,TRBV24-1,TGTGCCACCAGTGAGTCAGCTAACTATGGCTACACCTTC,CATSESANYGYTF
TRBJ2-2,NA,NA,TRBV24-1,TGTGCCACCTTTGGTACAGGGTGGGCCGGGGAGCTGTTTTTT,CATFGTGWAGELFF
TRBJ1-1,TRBD1,once,TRBV10-3,TGTGCCATCAGTGACGGACAGGGGGGTTTCGGAGCTTTCTTT,CAISDGQGGFGAFF
TRBJ1-5,NA,NA,TRBV6-2/TRBV6-3,TGTGCCAGCAGTGACGACCGGGAAGAACAGCCCCAGCATTTT,CASSDDREEQPQHF
TRBJ2-1,NA,NA,TRBV7-8,TGTGCCAGCAGCGGCGGAAAGAAACACAATGAGCAGTTCTTC,CASSGGKKHNEQFF
TRBJ1-1,NA,NA,TRBV7-2,TGTGCCAGCAGCTCCGACCCCGAGAGGGGCATCTGGAACACTGAAGCTTTCTTT,CASSSDPERGIWNTEAFF
TRBJ1-3,NA,NA,TRBV6-5,TGTGCCAGCAGTTCCCTCATGACAGTCTCTGGAAACACCATATATTTT,CASSSLMTVSGNTIYF
TRBJ1-2,NA,NA,TRBV7-6,TGTGCCAGCAGCTTAGACGGGGTCCGCCATGGCTACACCTTC,CASSLDGVRHGYTF
TRBJ1-6,NA,NA,TRBV6-5,TGTGCCACGGGGAGGGAATCACCCCTCCACTTT,CATGRESPLHF
TRBJ2-2,NA,once,TRBV28,TGTGCCAGCAGTTCGGGCCAACTAGTAGCCGGGGAGCTGTTTTTT,CASSSGQLVAGELFF
TRBJ1-2,NA,NA,TRBV29-1,TGCAGCGTTGGGGCTGAAGGGTTTACCTTC,CSVGAEGFTF
TRBJ1-2,NA,NA,TRBV15,TGTGCCACCAGCAGAGATGGCGCCCCACTACAGGGTGACTATGGCTACACCTTC,CATSRDGAPLQGDYGYTF
TRBJ2-7,NA,NA,TRBV6-5,TGTGCCAGCAGTTACTCTGAACCATGGGGCGAGCAGTACTTC,CASSYSEPWGEQYF
TRBJ2-5,TRBD2,once,TRBV4-3,TGCGCCAGCAGCCAAGGGGGACTAGCGGGAGGGAAGGGTTTGGAGACCCAGTACTTC,CASSQGGLAGGKGLETQYF
TRBJ2-4,TRBD2,NA,TRBV27,TGTGCCAGTCCGGGGGGGCAGGGTCGAACCAAAAACATTCAGTACTTC,CASPGGQGRTKNIQYF
TRBJ1-1,NA,NA,TRBV29-1,TGCAGCGTTGACCCAGGGGAGGTAGCTTTCTTT,CSVDPGEVAFF
TRBJ1-5,TRBD1,NA,TRBV12-3/TRBV12-4,TGTGCCAGCAGTCCGGACAGGGATCAGCCCCAGCATTTT,CASSPDRDQPQHF
TRBJ1-2,NA,NA,TRBV12-5,TGTGCTAGTGGACCGACAGGATGGTATGGCTACACCTTC,CASGPTGWYGYTF